The source of this TCR beta chain is a study of T cell responses to AZD1222 COVID-19 vaccine (dated by TCRdb to the early 2020s). Broadly, across the study: TCR sequencing covered roughly 230 trial participants: 200 to 220 given two doses of AZD1222 and 26 given two doses of MenACWY control vaccine. Enrollment into the trials was organized by age into subgroups of 18-55, 56-69 and 70-plus years, and those subgroups contained about 160, 30 and 59 TCR-sequenced participants, respectively.

The CDR1 and CDR2 encoded by the germline V gene are SGHRS and YFSETQ. The CDR3 spans 17 residues, from the cysteine through the phenylalanine. Only the CDR3 portion is preserved as DNA: 51 bases, with reading frame beginning at the first base. From V the trimming removes 4 bases and from J it removes 3 bases, while the gene matches leave 12 bases of the junction unaccounted for. Note on this clone: There is no known antigen for this receptor. It has no much larger one-base neighbor in the sample; base qualities were not kept.

The sample's time point, from its label and the paper: about 28 days (+/-7) after the second vaccine dose. Because spike-specific TCR depth and breadth did not differ between the two schedules, AZD1222 recipients who got a second dose at roughly 4 weeks were pooled with those who got a second dose at roughly 12 weeks. The vaccinee samples were drawn from two UK trials, COV001 and COV002, one of which was a single-blind randomized controlled phase 2/3 trial testing AZD1222 (ChAdOx1 nCoV-19) in healthy adults. Trial participant PBMC samples were collected at day 0 and day 28 after the second dose for TCRbeta chain sequencing. The CDR3 regions of human TCRbeta chains were subjected to immunosequencing. Concerning the study's data processing: TCRs in the repertoires were matched against a reference library of SARS-CoV-2-specific TCRs that had been generated with the MIRA antigen-specificity platform. Breadth was defined as the fraction of unique TCRs that were SARS-CoV-2-associated, and depth was defined as the fraction of total T cells that were SARS-CoV-2-associated. Using the MIRA data, each spike-specific TCR was assigned both to the spike region to which the TCR was reactive and to a CD4 or CD8 class. Log10-transformed breadth and depth values were compared by one-way ANOVA with Sidak's multiple comparisons tests. Here the immuneACCESS table is served through TCRdb, limited to in-frame sequences with V and J called. Missing clones are a known gap in these copies; in checked studies unresolved V genes cover under half, and the rest lacks a known reason. V and J calls and clone size come straight from that table; D and trimming were deduced from the DNA. This sample has 150,000 to 200,000 clones in its table, and 90% to 95% of those were observed once. Jointly, the top ten make up just over 5% of the sample.

The research as a whole found: In the small 56-69-year group, the increase in depth fell short of significance, most likely because of low power. Only six or seven AZD1222 recipients were SARS-CoV-2 seropositive at baseline, limiting conclusions about previously exposed vaccinees. Vaccine-associated CD4 TCRs spanned the whole spike protein, with dominant responses in regions 160-218 and 743-854. Because no day 14 peak-response samples were available, the repertoires could be characterized only after the peak T cell response. Nearly half of unique spike-specific TCRs reportedly recognized epitopes outside regions mutated in the B.1.351 and B.1.1.7 variants. Participants were mostly white British, with more females than males. The authors suggested clonal diversity may have been underestimated. A significant rise in spike-specific TCR breadth and depth was observed after two AZD1222 doses relative to day 0 and relative to MenACWY recipients.

Source: peripheral blood, taken 28 days after the second AZD1222 dose. The clonotype was recovered from an adult who received the AZD1222 COVID-19 vaccine. The rearrangement joined TRBV5-1 to TRBJ2-3; the central 9 bases match TRBD2. The encoded CDR3 is CASSPLAGVISTDTQYF. The nucleotide sequence is TGCGCCAGCAGCCCATTAGCGGGAGTGATTTCGACAGATACGCAGTATTTT.